The TCR beta chain under discussion was sequenced for a study of blood T cell repertoires in COVID-19. Overall study: Material from acute and convalescent COVID-19 was sourced from the United States, Italy and Spain.

Authors' data handling: Counts of nucleated cells, estimated from reference gene primer amplification, were obtained. Clones were read by immunoSEQ multiplex PCR, and TCRdb kept only the in-frame ones, dropping some. The DNA was the basis for D and trimming; V, J and clone size are from that table. The repertoire holds fewer than 450,000 clones, with roughly nine tenths as singletons. In its sample, this clone was seen once. V was pared by 7 bases and J by 0 bases, with 16 bases between. CDR3 length: 15 residues. The V gene's germline CDR1 is MNHEY and CDR2 SVGAGI. V gene TRBV6-5 combines with J gene TRBJ2-7; possible D gene TRBD1, 5 bases. This TCR was sampled from a woman in her twenties or thirties who had recovered from COVID-19. The sample consisted of PBMCs or T cells enriched from blood (not recorded which). The CDR3 here is CASTKQVETSYEQYF. In DNA, the CDR3 is TGTGCCAGCACTAAACAGGTCGAGACCTCCTACGAGCAGTACTTC.